One sample yielded the 23 T cell receptor beta chains listed below, sequenced in a study of OX40 agonist ivuxolimab in advanced cancers. Preparation of the library involved the immunoSEQ multiplex PCR assay. This is the immuneACCESS table as TCRdb keeps it, with only in-frame sequences that have V and J called. A part of the clones is gone; compared with another copy, unresolved V genes explain less than half, and the rest is unexplained. A total of fewer than 70,000 clones appear in this sample, roughly nine tenths of them only once. The ten largest make up 4.2% of the sample. Here the sequenced sample was CD4+ or CD8+ T cells sorted from blood, taken in a trial of the OX40 agonist ivuxolimab. These receptors originate from an adult with an advanced solid tumor such as melanoma, head and neck, liver or kidney cancer.

J is TRBJ2-2 and V is TRBV28; 8 bases align to TRBD1. Germline assignment: CDR1 MDHEN and CDR2 SYDVKM. The V and J ends lost 1 base and 1 base, in that order; junction bases with no gene match: 2. The CDR3 spans 16 residues. CDR3 nucleotide sequence: TGTGCCAGCAGTTTATATACAGGGGGGAACACCGGGGAGCTGTTTTTT. This translates into CASSLYTGGNTGELFF.

V is TRBV5-5 and J is TRBJ1-2; 7 nucleotides align to TRBD1. CDR3 length: 14 residues. The V gene end was trimmed by 0 bases and the J gene end by 7 bases; junction bases not matched to a gene: 6. Per the germline V gene, CDR1 is SGHKS and CDR2 is YYEKEE (reference sequence). CDR3 coding DNA: TGTGCCAGCAGCTTGGGGACAGGACTCTTTGGCTACACCTTC. This translates into CASSLGTGLFGYTF.

The table lists this clone with a few counts. This chain connects TRBV7-8 to TRBJ1-2; 8 nucleotides agree with TRBD1. After removal of 2 bases from V and 4 bases from J, the junction contained 9 bases not matched to a gene. CDR1 and CDR2 from the germline V gene are SGHVS and FQNEAQ. This CDR3 spans 16 amino acids. This chain's CDR3 is CASSLLTGQGGYGYTF. Here the CDR3 DNA reads TGTGCCAGCAGCTTACTCACCGGACAGGGCGGCTATGGCTACACCTTC.

The chain combines TRBV4-1 with TRBJ2-7; D unclear. Per germline, CDR1 MGHRA and CDR2 YSYEKL. Trimming stripped 1 base from V and 6 bases from J, with 10 bases between. The CDR3 is 13 amino acids. The CDR3 DNA reads as TGCGCCAGCAGCCAAGTGGTGGGTCGCGAGCAGTACGTC. Its translation: CASSQVVGREQYV.

The rearrangement uses TRBV7-6 and TRBJ2-3, with 10 bases identical to TRBD2. CDR3 size: 15 residues. Looked up from germline, CDR1 is SGHVS and CDR2 is FNYEAQ. With V trimmed by 5 bases and J by 1 base, 3 bases remained unmatched. The CDR3 loop is CASSDLAGGTDTQYF. Here the CDR3 DNA reads TGTGCCAGCAGCGACCTAGCGGGAGGCACAGATACGCAGTATTTT.

This chain's CDR3 is CASSLFPSQETQYF. The DNA of the CDR3 is TGTGCCAGCAGCTTATTTCCTAGCCAAGAGACCCAGTACTTC. The chain employs TRBV5-8 and TRBJ2-5, with D unclear. Germline V gene data show CDR1 as SGHTS and CDR2 as YDEGEE. Trimming took off 2 bases at V and 1 base at J, with 9 bases between the two ends. The length of the CDR3 is 14 residues.

This sequence joins TRBV23-1 and TRBJ2-7; no definite D call. TRBV23-1 is placed among ORFs of uncertain function. The CDR3 runs 12 residues. Trimming took off 10 bases at V and 0 bases at J, with 10 bases between the two ends. CDR3 in DNA: TGCGCCACTCGACCAAACTCCTACGAGCAGTACGTC. Amino acids: CATRPNSYEQYV.

The V gene is TRBV9, the J gene TRBJ2-3, with D perhaps TRBD1 (6 bases). This CDR3 comprises 15 residues. Per the germline V gene, CDR1 is SGDLS and CDR2 is YYNGEE. Deletions cut 2 bases from V and 0 bases from J, with 10 bases between. The CDR3 sequence is CASSVGQISTDTQYF. The DNA for the CDR3 is TGTGCCAGCAGCGTCGGACAGATTAGCACAGATACGCAGTATTTT. Full variable domain (missing parts from reference TRBV9 and TRBJ2-3): DSGVTQTPKHLITATGQRVTLRCSPRSGDLSVYWYQQSLDQGLQFLIQYYNGEERAKGNILERFSAQQFPDLHSELNLSSLELGDSALYFCASSVGQISTDTQYFGPGTRLTVL.

V usage is TRBV11-2 and J usage is TRBJ2-1; the match to TRBD1 covers 7 bases. J gave up 0 bases and V 5 bases, and 7 bases lay outside the gene matches. Germline CDR1 reads SGHAT; CDR2 reads FQNNGV. The CDR3 is 16 amino acids. This chain's CDR3 is CASSPRTGLSYNEQFF. CDR3 bases: TGTGCCAGCAGCCCCCGGACAGGACTCTCCTACAATGAGCAGTTCTTC.

This rearrangement joins TRBV11-2 to TRBJ1-1, with 9 bases lining up with TRBD1. The J segment lost 0 bases and the V segment lost 3 bases, leaving 8 bases of the junction unmatched. The CDR3 sequence is 17 residues long. The germline V gene has CDR1 SGHAT and CDR2 FQNNGV. CDR3 nucleotide sequence: TGTGCCAGCAGCTTGCGACAGGGGGGATACATGAACACTGAAGCTTTCTTT. Its translation: CASSLRQGGYMNTEAFF.

V usage is TRBV5-1 and J usage is TRBJ2-7, with TRBD2 matching over 7 bases. The ends lost 3 bases at V and 5 bases at J; junction bases unmatched: 17. CDR3 length: 17 amino acids. Germline V gene lookup returns CDR1 SGHRS and CDR2 YFSETQ. This CDR3 reads CASSWAVGGLGVHEQYF. CDR3 DNA sequence: TGCGCCAGCAGCTGGGCTGTGGGAGGACTAGGGGTGCACGAGCAGTACTTC.

This clone appeared once. The chain has TRBV5-4 and TRBJ1-1; 7 positions agree with TRBD1. V shed 4 bases, J shed 0 bases, and the junction held 9 bases outside the gene matches. CDR3 length equals 16 residues. Germline V gene data show CDR1 as SGHNT and CDR2 as YYREEE (reference sequence). In DNA form, the CDR3 reads TGTGCCAGCAGCCCCGGGACAGTCCACATGAACACTGAAGCTTTCTTT. Translation: CASSPGTVHMNTEAFF.

The chain carries TRBV7-9 and TRBJ2-7; perhaps TRBD2 as D (6 bases). The CDR3 covers 14 residues. The V and J ends lost 1 base and 7 bases respectively, with 14 bases between them. CDR1 is SEHNR, CDR2 FQNEAQ, per germline (reference sequence). Here the CDR3 reads CASSLDWGVWEQYF. The CDR3 DNA reads as TGTGCCAGCAGCTTAGATTGGGGGGTTTGGGAGCAGTACTTC.

The V call is TRBV28, the J call TRBJ1-5; D is ambiguous. Germline V gene lookup returns CDR1 MDHEN and CDR2 SYDVKM. This CDR3 spans 13 amino acids. V was shortened by 7 bases and J by 3 bases, with 10 bases between the two germline ends. CDR3 in amino acids: CASTTLDNQPQHF. CDR3 in DNA: TGTGCCAGCACTACACTGGACAATCAGCCCCAGCATTTT.

The V and J genes are TRBV19 and TRBJ2-7; either TRBD1 or TRBD2 may supply D (5 bases each). CDR1 is LNHDA and CDR2 is SQIVND in the germline V gene (reference sequence). This CDR3 is 14 amino acids long. V was clipped by 5 bases and J by 2 bases, with 13 bases between them. CDR3 residues: CASSYRDGPYEQYF. The CDR3 nucleotides read TGTGCCAGTAGTTACCGGGACGGCCCCTACGAGCAGTACTTC.

The rearrangement links TRBV7-9 to TRBJ2-1; 8 bases match TRBD1. CDR1 SEHNR and CDR2 FQNEAQ come from the germline V gene (reference sequence). The CDR3 spans 15 residues. V lost 9 bases and J lost 5; bases outside the gene matches: 12. CDR3 in DNA: TGTGCCAGAGACACTTGGACAGGGACGGACAATGAGCAGTTCTTC. Amino acid sequence: CARDTWTGTDNEQFF.

The chain joins TRBV7-2 to TRBJ1-1, with D tentatively TRBD1 (5 bases). The V and J ends lost 5 bases and 3 bases respectively, with 16 bases between them. Germline V CDR1 and CDR2: SGHTA, FQGNSA. The CDR3 is 15 residues long. In nucleotides, the CDR3 is TGTGCCAGCAGCCCGACAGCGATAAGGTACACTGAAGCTTTCTTT. This gives the protein CASSPTAIRYTEAFF.

This clone was counted once. The rearrangement uses TRBV15 and TRBJ1-5; D is uncertain. Trimming cost V 0 bases and J 3 bases, with 6 bases left between them. The CDR3 has 14 residues. The germline gives CDR1 LNHNV, CDR2 YYDKDF (reference sequence). The CDR3 bases are TGTGCCACCAGCAGAGATAGGGACAATCAGCCCCAGCATTTT. As protein: CATSRDRDNQPQHF.

This chain links TRBV27 with TRBJ1-1, with D possibly matching TRBD1 (5 bases). This CDR3 has 13 residues. With 6 bases removed from V and 5 bases from J, the gap between germline ends came to 13 bases. CDR1 and CDR2 from the germline V gene are MNHEY and SMNVEV (reference sequence). CDR3 DNA: TGTGCCAGCAGGTGGGGGAAATATACTGAAGCTTTCTTT. This sequence encodes CASRWGKYTEAFF.

The genes are TRBV6-4 and TRBJ2-3; unclear D gene. This CDR3 spans 13 amino acids. The germline CDR1 and CDR2 sequences are MRHNA and SNTAGT. The germline V and J ends were trimmed by 0 bases and 3 bases, with 4 bases remaining between them. Here the CDR3 DNA reads TGTGCCAGCAGTGACTCGGCAACAGATACGCAGTATTTT. Translation: CASSDSATDTQYF.

This clone appeared once. The chain is built from TRBV9 and TRBJ2-2, with 10 bases aligning to TRBD1. V trimming: 0 bases; J trimming: 4 bases; junction bases outside the gene matches: 12. Germline V CDR1 and CDR2: SGDLS, YYNGEE. The CDR3 has 19 amino acids. CDR3 loop: CASSVDWMGGQGITGELFF. The CDR3, as DNA: TGTGCCAGCAGCGTAGATTGGATGGGGGGACAGGGGATCACCGGGGAGCTGTTTTTT.

This clone has more than one count but fewer than ten. The chain employs TRBV11-2 and TRBJ2-3; TRBD1 matches at 9 bases. V dropped 5 bases and J dropped 0; count of bases not matched to a gene: 12. CDR1 is SGHAT and CDR2 is FQNNGV in the germline V gene. The CDR3 runs to 18 residues. CDR3 loop: CASSALGGTGLSTDTQYF. The CDR3 DNA sequence: TGTGCCAGCAGCGCACTCGGTGGGACAGGGTTGAGCACAGATACGCAGTATTTT.

The chain has TRBV5-8 and TRBJ2-7; D unresolved. Germline lookup yields CDR1 SGHTS and CDR2 YDEGEE. V lost 4 bases to trimming and J lost 4 bases, with 18 bases between them. This CDR3 region has 15 residues. The DNA of the CDR3 is TGTGCCAGCAGCGTGCCTGTCGGACGTCTGTACGAGCAGTACGTC. Protein sequence: CASSVPVGRLYEQYV.